This passage covers 10 T cell receptor beta chains from one sample sequenced in a study of control samples from healthy donors and cancer patients (dated by TCRdb to the early 2020s). Library method: the immunoSEQ multiplex PCR assay. Not all clones reach the TCRdb copy of this immuneACCESS table, which keeps in-frame sequences only. Checked studies attribute under half of the gap to unresolved V genes and leave the rest unexplained. The sample table records 90,000 to 150,000 clones; around nine tenths of these occur just once. The ten largest clonotypes hold around 10% of the sample. The specimen sequenced was blood. The source is a man under 40 in good health.

The J gene is TRBJ1-1, the V gene TRBV9, with unresolved D. This CDR3 is built from 11 residues. CDR1 is SGDLS, CDR2 YYNGEE, per germline. V was pared by 7 bases and J by 1 base, with 5 bases between. The CDR3 sequence is CASGSNTEAFF. The CDR3 region has the DNA TGTGCCAGCGGCTCGAACACTGAAGCTTTCTTT.

A single count supports this clone. The rearrangement links TRBV24-1 to TRBJ1-5; the D gene is possibly TRBD1 (6 bases). The V end lost 2 bases, the J end lost 4 bases, and 8 bases lay between the germline ends. The CDR3 is 14 residues long. Per the germline V gene, CDR1 is KGHDR and CDR2 is SFDVKD. Here the CDR3 reads CATSDSTGNQPQHF. CDR3 DNA: TGTGCCACCAGTGATTCTACAGGGAATCAGCCCCAGCATTTT.

The rearrangement links TRBV9 to TRBJ2-1, with 11 bases lining up with TRBD1. The germline CDR1 and CDR2 sequences are SGDLS and YYNGEE. CDR3 length: 14 amino acids. With V trimmed by 2 bases and J by 8 bases, 3 bases remained unmatched. Here the CDR3 DNA reads TGTGCCAGCAGCGTCCGGGACAGGGGGGATGAGCAGTTCTTC. This sequence encodes CASSVRDRGDEQFF.

In its sample, this clone was seen a few times. V and J are TRBV24-1 and TRBJ2-1; TRBD1 matches 10 bases. The CDR3 is 15 residues long. Germline CDR1 reads KGHDR; CDR2 reads SFDVKD. V shed 2 bases and J 6 bases; nucleotides not matched to a gene: 3. In DNA form, the CDR3 reads TGTGCCACCAGTGATTATGGGACAGGGGTCAATGAGCAGTTCTTC. This translates into CATSDYGTGVNEQFF.

This chain uses TRBV5-5 with TRBJ2-7; D might be TRBD1 or TRBD2, each matching 5 bases. CDR1 SGHKS and CDR2 YYEKEE come from the germline V gene (reference sequence). Trimming shortened V by 2 bases and J by 2 bases, and 11 bases separated the two germline ends. CDR3 length: 14 residues. Here the CDR3 reads CASSFRDGTYEQYF. CDR3 DNA: TGTGCCAGCAGCTTCCGGGACGGGACCTACGAGCAGTACTTC.

V usage is TRBV7-6 and J usage is TRBJ1-3; the match to TRBD1 covers 7 bases. This CDR3 contains 16 residues. Unmatched junction bases numbered 6, after V lost 1 base and J lost 3 bases. Germline V CDR1 and CDR2: SGHVS, FNYEAQ. The CDR3 is CASSLGKGASGNTIYF. The CDR3 coding sequence is TGTGCCAGCAGCTTAGGGAAGGGGGCGAGTGGAAACACCATATATTTT.

The chain links TRBV7-3 to TRBJ1-1; D is undetermined. V was pared by 4 bases and J by 2 bases, with 8 bases between. This CDR3 has 13 residues. Per germline, CDR1 SGHTA and CDR2 FQGTGA. CDR3 sequence reads: CASSSQGNTEAFF. The CDR3 nucleotides are TGTGCCAGCAGCTCCCAAGGAAACACTGAAGCTTTCTTT.

The chain uses TRBV27 and TRBJ1-2; weak D call: TRBD1 (5 bases). Per germline, CDR1 MNHEY and CDR2 SMNVEV (reference sequence). The V and J ends lost 2 bases and 0 bases respectively, with 10 bases between them. This CDR3 contains 15 residues. The CDR3 bases are TGTGCCAGCAGTTTAAAAAGACAGTCTAACTATGGCTACACCTTC. It specifies CASSLKRQSNYGYTF.

The CDR3 spells CASRLKEREGPDTMNTEAFF. The CDR3 bases are TGTGCAAGTCGCTTGAAGGAGAGGGAGGGCCCTGATACTATGAACACTGAAGCTTTCTTT. V and J are TRBV12-2 and TRBJ1-1. TRBV12-2 is tagged as a pseudogene. The CDR3 has 20 residues.

The V call is TRBV6-5, the J call TRBJ2-3, with a weak D call TRBD2 (5 bases). The CDR3 has 14 residues. Germline V CDR1 and CDR2: MNHEY, SVGAGI. Trimming cost V 2 bases and J 0 bases, with 6 bases left between them. The CDR3 here is CASSYGGSTDTQYF. CDR3 bases: TGTGCCAGCAGTTACGGCGGGAGCACAGATACGCAGTATTTT.